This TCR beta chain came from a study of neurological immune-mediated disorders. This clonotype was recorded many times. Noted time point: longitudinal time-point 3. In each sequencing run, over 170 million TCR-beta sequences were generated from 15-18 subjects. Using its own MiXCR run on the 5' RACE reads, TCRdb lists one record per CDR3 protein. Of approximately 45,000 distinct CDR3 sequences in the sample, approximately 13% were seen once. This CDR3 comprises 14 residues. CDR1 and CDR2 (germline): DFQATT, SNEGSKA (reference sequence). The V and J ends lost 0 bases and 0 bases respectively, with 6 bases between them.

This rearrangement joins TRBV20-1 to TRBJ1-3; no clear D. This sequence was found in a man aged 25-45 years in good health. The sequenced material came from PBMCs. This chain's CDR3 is CSARDPPSGNTIYF. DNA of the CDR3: TGCAGTGCTAGAGATCCTCCCTCTGGAAACACCATATATTTT.